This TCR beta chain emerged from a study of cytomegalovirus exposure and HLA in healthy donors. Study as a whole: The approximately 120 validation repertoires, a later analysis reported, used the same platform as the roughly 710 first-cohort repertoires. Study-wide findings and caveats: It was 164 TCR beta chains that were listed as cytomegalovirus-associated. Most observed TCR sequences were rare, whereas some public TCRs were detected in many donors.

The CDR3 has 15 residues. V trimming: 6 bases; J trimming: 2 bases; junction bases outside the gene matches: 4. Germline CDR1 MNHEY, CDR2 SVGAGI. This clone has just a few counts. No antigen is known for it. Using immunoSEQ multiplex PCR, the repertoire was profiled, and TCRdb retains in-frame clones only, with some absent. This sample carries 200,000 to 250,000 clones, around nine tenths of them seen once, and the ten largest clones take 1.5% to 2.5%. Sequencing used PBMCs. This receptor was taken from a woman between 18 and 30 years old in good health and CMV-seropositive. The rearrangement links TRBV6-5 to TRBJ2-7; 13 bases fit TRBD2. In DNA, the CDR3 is TGTGCCAGCAGCCGTGGACTAGCGGGAGCCTACGAGCAGTACTTC. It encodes CASSRGLAGAYEQYF.